This T cell receptor beta chain was identified during a study of blood T cells in healthy people across ages. Next came a second PCR, run for about 6 to 12 cycles, which used a sample-barcoded 5' primer along with a J-beta primer mix. TCRdb itself ran the 5' RACE reads through MiXCR, one entry per CDR3 protein. The sample contains approximately 1.5 million distinct CDR3 sequences, around 40% of which appear only once. The table lists this clonotype with a few counts. The antigen is undetermined. Germline CDR1 reads SEHNR; CDR2 reads FQNEAQ (reference sequence). Trimming took 6 bases from V and 5 from J, leaving 8 bases between them. The CDR3 is made up of 12 amino acids. Study-wide results and caveats: Diversity estimates from one million T cells were considered underestimates. As naive T cell percentage varied, TCR beta diversity correlated strongly with it.

The origin of this receptor is a woman under 30 in good health. What was sequenced was blood. The V call is TRBV7-9, the J call TRBJ2-1, with D unclear. In DNA form, the CDR3 reads TGTGCCAGCAGGCCCCATGACAATGAGCAGTTCTTC. Residues: CASRPHDNEQFF. Supplemented by reference TRBV7-9 and TRBJ2-1, the full variable domain reads DTGVSQNPRHKITKRGQNVTFRCDPISEHNRLYWYRQTLGQGPEFLTYFQNEAQLEKSRLLSDRFSAERPKGSFSTLEIQRTEQGDSAMYLCASRPHDNEQFFGPGTRLTVL.